A selection of T cell receptor beta chains follows, all from one sample in a study of human T cells and chemical hapten exposure. TCRdb reprocessed the RACE reads with MiXCR, giving one entry per CDR3 protein. This sample has under 450,000 distinct CDR3 sequences, with roughly 4.8% found just once. Sequencing was performed on whole blood, taken in connection with sensitization to the hapten diphenylcyclopropenone (DPC). The receptors come from a woman in her fifties or sixties with alopecia areata. Some clones in this sample may be carry-over from other donors' samples. CDR3s include the opening cysteine and the closing phenylalanine or tryptophan. D genes are given only for firm matches. Clone size appears in some rows only: once, few, many, or a class for an expanded clone.

V gene,clone size,J gene,D gene,CDR3 protein,CDR3 DNA
TRBV12-5,many,TRBJ2-5,.,CASGPRTVEETQYF,TGTGCTAGTGGCCCGAGGACGGTTGAAGAGACCCAGTACTTC
TRBV27,few,TRBJ2-1,TRBD2,CASIRRAGRDEQFF,TGTGCCAGCATCAGAAGGGCGGGGAGGGATGAGCAGTTCTTC
TRBV19,few,TRBJ2-5,.,CASSIDGGKETQYF,TGTGCCAGTAGTATAGACGGAGGAAAAGAGACCCAGTACTTC
TRBV5-6,.,TRBJ1-2,.,CASEGSAYGYTF,TGTGCCAGCGAGGGTTCGGCCTATGGCTACACCTTC
TRBV15,few,TRBJ2-5,.,CATSSLLAIQETQYF,TGTGCCACCAGCAGCCTTCTAGCGATCCAAGAGACCCAGTACTTC
TRBV6-1,.,TRBJ2-6,TRBD1,CASSELGQGAQGANVLTF,TGTGCCAGCAGTGAACTAGGACAGGGGGCGCAAGGGGCCAACGTCCTGACTTTC
TRBV12-3/TRBV12-4,many,TRBJ1-1,.,CASSTRPNTEAFF,TGTGCCAGCAGCACACGGCCGAACACTGAAGCTTTCTTT
TRBV18,many,TRBJ1-1,.,CASSPADTNTEAFF,TGTGCCAGCTCACCCGCCGACACAAACACTGAAGCTTTCTTT
TRBV28,few,TRBJ1-4,TRBD1,CASIRSGGHEKLFF,TGTGCCAGCATCAGGTCAGGGGGGCATGAAAAACTGTTTTTT
TRBV2,many,TRBJ2-5,.,CASSDRLGLKYF,TGTGCCAGCAGTGACCGCTTGGGTTTAAAGTACTTC
TRBV30,few,TRBJ1-3,.,CAWSVGGNTIYF,TGTGCCTGGAGTGTGGGGGGAAACACCATATATTTT
TRBV7-2,.,TRBJ2-1,TRBD2,CASSPGLDHNEQFF,TGTGCCAGCAGCCCGGGACTAGACCACAATGAGCAGTTCTTC
TRBV15,.,TRBJ2-7,.,CATSRWDESYEQYF,TGTGCCACCAGCAGATGGGACGAGTCCTACGAGCAGTACTTC
TRBV12-3/TRBV12-4,many,TRBJ1-5,TRBD1,CASSFATGGNQPQHF,TGTGCCAGCAGTTTCGCGACAGGGGGGAATCAGCCCCAGCATTTT
TRBV20-1,few,TRBJ2-1,.,CSAWGDYNEQFF,TGCAGTGCGTGGGGGGACTACAATGAGCAGTTCTTC
TRBV27,many,TRBJ2-7,.,CASSYQGVSEQYF,TGTGCCAGCAGTTACCAGGGAGTAAGCGAGCAGTACTTC
TRBV28,.,TRBJ2-2,TRBD1,CASNPQGAGELFF,TGTGCCAGCAATCCACAGGGGGCCGGGGAGCTGTTTTTT
TRBV24-1,few,TRBJ2-1,TRBD2,CATRSSGSSYNEQFF,TGTGCCACCAGGTCGAGCGGGAGCTCCTACAATGAGCAGTTCTTC
TRBV5-6,many,TRBJ1-2,TRBD1,CASSFGQGDYGYTF,TGTGCCAGCAGCTTCGGACAGGGCGACTATGGCTACACCTTC
TRBV2,.,TRBJ1-4,TRBD1,CASSDSQGAYNEKLFF,TGTGCCAGCAGTGATTCGCAGGGGGCCTATAATGAAAAACTGTTTTTT
TRBV20-1,.,TRBJ2-3,.,CSAVGYSTDTQYF,TGCAGTGCTGTCGGGTACAGCACAGATACGCAGTATTTT
TRBV4-3,few,TRBJ1-1,.,CASSQDLGGLDTEAFF,TGCGCCAGCAGCCAAGATCTGGGGGGCTTAGACACTGAAGCTTTCTTT
TRBV3-1,.,TRBJ2-3,.,CASSQDTRSTQYF,TGTGCCAGCAGCCAAGATACCCGGAGTACGCAGTATTTT
TRBV3-1,many,TRBJ1-1,.,CASSPTGLENTEAFF,TGTGCCAGCAGCCCCACAGGGCTGGAGAACACTGAAGCTTTCTTT
TRBV12-3/TRBV12-4,many,TRBJ1-2,.,CASSLANSYGYTF,TGTGCCAGCAGTTTAGCCAATTCCTATGGCTACACCTTC
TRBV20-1,.,TRBJ1-4,TRBD1,CSARDPTGYEKLFF,TGCAGTGCTAGAGATCCGACAGGGTATGAAAAACTGTTTTTT
TRBV28,many,TRBJ1-5,TRBD1,CASILAGGVQPQHF,TGTGCCAGCATACTGGCAGGGGGAGTTCAGCCCCAGCATTTT
TRBV10-3,many,TRBJ2-3,.,CAIKGADTQYF,TGTGCCATCAAAGGGGCAGATACGCAGTATTTT
TRBV5-6,many,TRBJ2-2,.,CASSRTGYTGELFF,TGTGCCAGCAGCCGCACAGGGTACACCGGGGAGCTGTTTTTT
TRBV7-8,many,TRBJ1-4,.,CASSLGSEKLFF,TGTGCCAGCAGCTTAGGTTCCGAAAAACTGTTTTTT
TRBV14,few,TRBJ1-6,TRBD1,CASSKQGNNSPLHF,TGTGCCAGCAGTAAACAGGGGAATAATTCACCCCTCCACTTT
TRBV6-5,few,TRBJ1-1,TRBD1,CASNPGGADEAFF,TGTGCCAGCAATCCAGGGGGGGCAGATGAAGCTTTCTTT
TRBV20-1,few,TRBJ1-1,.,CSALQDPNTEAFF,TGCAGTGCCCTACAGGACCCGAACACTGAAGCTTTCTTT